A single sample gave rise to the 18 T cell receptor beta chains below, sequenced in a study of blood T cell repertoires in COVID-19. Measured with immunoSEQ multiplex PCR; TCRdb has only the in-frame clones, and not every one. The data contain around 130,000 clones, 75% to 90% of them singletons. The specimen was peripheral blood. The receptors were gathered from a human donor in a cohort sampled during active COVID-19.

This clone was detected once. In DNA, the CDR3 is TGCGCCAGCAGCCAAGATTTAGCGGGCGGTAGCTATGGCTACACCTTC. Translating it yields CASSQDLAGGSYGYTF. V and J are TRBV4-3 and TRBJ1-2; unclear D gene. V lost 0 bases and J lost 4, with 15 bases in between. This CDR3 spans 16 amino acids. Germline CDR1 LGHNA, CDR2 YSLEER.

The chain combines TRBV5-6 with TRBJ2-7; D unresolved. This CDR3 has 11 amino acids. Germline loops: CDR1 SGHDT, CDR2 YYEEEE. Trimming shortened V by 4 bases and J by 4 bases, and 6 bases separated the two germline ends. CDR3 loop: CASSRSYEQYF. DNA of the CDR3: TGTGCCAGCAGCCGGAGTTACGAGCAGTACTTC.

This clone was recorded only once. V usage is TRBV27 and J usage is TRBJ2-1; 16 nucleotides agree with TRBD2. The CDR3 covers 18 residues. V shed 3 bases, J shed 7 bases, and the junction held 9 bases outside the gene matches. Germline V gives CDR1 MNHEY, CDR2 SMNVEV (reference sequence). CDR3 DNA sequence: TGTGCCAGCAGTTTCGGCGGGACTAGCGGGAGGGCCAAAAATGAGCAGTTCTTC. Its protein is CASSFGGTSGRAKNEQFF.

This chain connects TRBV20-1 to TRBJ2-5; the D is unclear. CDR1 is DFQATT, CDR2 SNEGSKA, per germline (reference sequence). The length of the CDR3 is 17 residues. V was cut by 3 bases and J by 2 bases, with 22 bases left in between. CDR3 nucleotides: TGCAGTGCTAGTGGGCCAAACCCCAACGGAGTACAAGAGACCCAGTACTTC. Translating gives CSASGPNPNGVQETQYF.

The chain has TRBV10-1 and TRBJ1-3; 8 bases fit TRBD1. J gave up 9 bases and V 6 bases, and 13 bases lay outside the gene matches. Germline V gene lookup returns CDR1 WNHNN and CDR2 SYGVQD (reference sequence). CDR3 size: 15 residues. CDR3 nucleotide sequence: TGCGCCAGCAGCCACGGACAGGGCCCTCTCGCCACCATATATTTT. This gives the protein CASSHGQGPLATIYF.

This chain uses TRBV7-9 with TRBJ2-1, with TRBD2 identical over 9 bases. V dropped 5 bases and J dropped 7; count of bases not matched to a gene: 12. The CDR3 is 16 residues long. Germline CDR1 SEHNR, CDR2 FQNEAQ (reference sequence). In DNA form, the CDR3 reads TGTGCCAGCAGCCGATGGCTAGCGGGAAGGGGGAATGAGCAGTTCTTC. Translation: CASSRWLAGRGNEQFF.

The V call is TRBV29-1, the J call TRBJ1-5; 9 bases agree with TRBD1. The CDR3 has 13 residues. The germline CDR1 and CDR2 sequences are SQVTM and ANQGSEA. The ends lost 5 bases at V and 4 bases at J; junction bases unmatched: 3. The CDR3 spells CSVTGGPNQPQHF. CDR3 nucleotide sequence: TGCAGCGTTACAGGGGGCCCAAATCAGCCCCAGCATTTT.

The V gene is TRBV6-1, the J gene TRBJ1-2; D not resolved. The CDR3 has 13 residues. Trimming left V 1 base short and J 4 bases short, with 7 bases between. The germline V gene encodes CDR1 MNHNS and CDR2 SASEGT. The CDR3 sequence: CASSEGRVYGYTF. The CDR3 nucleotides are TGTGCCAGCAGTGAAGGGCGGGTCTATGGCTACACCTTC.

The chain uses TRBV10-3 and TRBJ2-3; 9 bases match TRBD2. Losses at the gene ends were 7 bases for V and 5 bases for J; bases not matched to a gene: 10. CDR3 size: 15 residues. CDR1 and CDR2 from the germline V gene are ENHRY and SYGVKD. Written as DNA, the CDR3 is TGTGCCATCAAGGGACTAGCAGGGGGAAGAGATACGCAGTATTTT. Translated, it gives CAIKGLAGGRDTQYF.

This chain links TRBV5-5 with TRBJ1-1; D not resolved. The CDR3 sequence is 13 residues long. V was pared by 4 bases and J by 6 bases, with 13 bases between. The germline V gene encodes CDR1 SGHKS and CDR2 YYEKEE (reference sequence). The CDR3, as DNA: TGTGCCAGCAGCCATCCATATGGCCCTGAAGCTTTCTTT. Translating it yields CASSHPYGPEAFF.

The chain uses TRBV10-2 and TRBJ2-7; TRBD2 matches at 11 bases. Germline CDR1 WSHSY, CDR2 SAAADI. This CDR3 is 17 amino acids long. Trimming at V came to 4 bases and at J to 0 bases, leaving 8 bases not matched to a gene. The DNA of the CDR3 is TGCGCCAGCAGTGGTGGGACTAGCGGAGGGAGCTCCTACGAGCAGTACGTC. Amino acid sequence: CASSGGTSGGSSYEQYV.

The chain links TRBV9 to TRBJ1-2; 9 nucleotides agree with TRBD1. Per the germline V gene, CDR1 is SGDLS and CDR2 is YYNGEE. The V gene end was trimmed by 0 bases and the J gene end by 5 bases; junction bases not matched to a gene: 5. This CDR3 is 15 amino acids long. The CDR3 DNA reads TGTGCCAGCAGCGTAGTACAGGGGGCGAAGTATGGCTACACCTTC. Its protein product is CASSVVQGAKYGYTF.

CDR3 nucleotides: TGCGCCAGCAGTGCTGGACAGAAGGCGCAGTATTTT. Translating gives CASSAGQKAQYF. The chain employs TRBV10-1 and TRBJ2-3; TRBD1 is a possible D gene (6 bases). The CDR3 sequence is 12 residues long. Germline V gene lookup returns CDR1 WNHNN and CDR2 SYGVQD (reference sequence). With 4 bases removed from V and 10 bases from J, the gap between germline ends came to 12 bases.

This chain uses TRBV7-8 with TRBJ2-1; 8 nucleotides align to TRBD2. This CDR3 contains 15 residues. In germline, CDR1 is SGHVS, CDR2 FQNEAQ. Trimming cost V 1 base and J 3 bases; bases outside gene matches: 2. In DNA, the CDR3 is TGTGCCAGCAGCTTAGGGACTAGCAACTACAATGAGCAGTTCTTC. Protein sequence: CASSLGTSNYNEQFF. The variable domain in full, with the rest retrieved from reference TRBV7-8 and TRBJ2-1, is GAGVSQSPRYKVAKRGQDVALRCDPISGHVSLFWYQQALGQGPEFLTYFQNEAQLDKSGLPSDRFFAERPEGSVSTLKIQRTQQEDSAVYLCASSLGTSNYNEQFFGPGTRLTVL.

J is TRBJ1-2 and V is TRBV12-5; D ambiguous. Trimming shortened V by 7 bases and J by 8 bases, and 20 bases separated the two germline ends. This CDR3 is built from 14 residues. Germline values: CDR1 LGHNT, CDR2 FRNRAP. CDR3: CASESRSPYEGYTF. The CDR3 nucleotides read TGTGCTAGTGAATCTAGAAGCCCCTATGAGGGCTACACCTTC.

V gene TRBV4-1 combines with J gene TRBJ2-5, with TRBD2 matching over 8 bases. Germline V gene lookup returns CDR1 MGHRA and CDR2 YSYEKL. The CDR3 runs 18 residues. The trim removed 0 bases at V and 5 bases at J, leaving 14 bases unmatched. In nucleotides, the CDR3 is TGCGCCAGCAGCCAAGATACCCCTCGGGGGGGGCTCGGGGAGACCCAGTACTTC. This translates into CASSQDTPRGGLGETQYF.

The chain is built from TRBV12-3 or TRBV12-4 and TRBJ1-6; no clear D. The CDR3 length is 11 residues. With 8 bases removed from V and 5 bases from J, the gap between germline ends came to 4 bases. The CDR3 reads CASADNSPLHF. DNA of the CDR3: TGTGCCAGCGCGGATAATTCACCCCTCCACTTT.

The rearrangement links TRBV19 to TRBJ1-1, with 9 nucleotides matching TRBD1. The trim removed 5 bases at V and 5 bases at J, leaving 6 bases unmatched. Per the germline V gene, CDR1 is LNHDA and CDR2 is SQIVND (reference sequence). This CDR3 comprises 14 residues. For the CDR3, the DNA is TGTGCCAGTAGTCACAGGGGGCAGGGGACTGAAGCTTTCTTT. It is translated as CASSHRGQGTEAFF.